Below are 4 T cell receptor beta chains sequenced from a single sample in a study of cytomegalovirus exposure and HLA in healthy donors. Repertoires were generated with immunoSEQ multiplex PCR, while TCRdb's copy carries only in-frame clones and drops some. This table holds about 330,000 clones, roughly nine tenths found once. Specimen: PBMCs. The receptors were gathered from a woman in her 30s in good health and CMV-seropositive.

Details on this clone: Other DNA sequences in this specimen translate into the identical CDR3. This chain's CDR3 is CASSSGGPYEQYF. The CDR3 coding sequence is TGTGCCAGCAGTTCCGGGGGACCTTACGAGCAGTACTTC. V usage is TRBV27 and J usage is TRBJ2-7, with D possibly TRBD2 on 6 matching bases. Looked up from germline, CDR1 is MNHEY and CDR2 is SMNVEV (reference sequence). Trimming removed 4 bases from V and 4 bases from J, with 11 bases in between. The CDR3 runs to 13 residues.

V gene TRBV5-1 combines with J gene TRBJ2-7, with D uncertain. CDR1 and CDR2 from the germline V gene are SGHRS and YFSETQ. The ends were cut back, 3 bases at V and 0 bases at J, with 16 bases in the middle. The CDR3 spans 16 residues. This CDR3 is CASSYPEYSSSYEQYF. CDR3 nucleotides: TGCGCCAGCAGCTACCCGGAGTACTCGAGCTCCTACGAGCAGTACTTC.

This clone has a handful of counts. The chain employs TRBV7-6 and TRBJ2-7; D remains ambiguous. The V gene lost 4 bases and the J gene lost 2 bases, with 3 bases spanning the gap. This CDR3 spans 11 amino acids. Germline V gene lookup returns CDR1 SGHVS and CDR2 FNYEAQ. For the CDR3, the DNA is TGTGCCAGCAGCTCAACCTACGAGCAGTACTTC. Residues: CASSSTYEQYF.

The chain links TRBV6-4 to TRBJ2-5; 10 bases align to TRBD2. This CDR3 has 15 amino acids. With V trimmed by 8 bases and J by 4 bases, 10 bases remained unmatched. CDR1 MRHNA and CDR2 SNTAGT come from the germline V gene. The CDR3 protein is CASSQLAGRGETQYF. As DNA, the CDR3 is TGTGCCAGCTCTCAACTAGCGGGACGAGGAGAGACCCAGTACTTC.